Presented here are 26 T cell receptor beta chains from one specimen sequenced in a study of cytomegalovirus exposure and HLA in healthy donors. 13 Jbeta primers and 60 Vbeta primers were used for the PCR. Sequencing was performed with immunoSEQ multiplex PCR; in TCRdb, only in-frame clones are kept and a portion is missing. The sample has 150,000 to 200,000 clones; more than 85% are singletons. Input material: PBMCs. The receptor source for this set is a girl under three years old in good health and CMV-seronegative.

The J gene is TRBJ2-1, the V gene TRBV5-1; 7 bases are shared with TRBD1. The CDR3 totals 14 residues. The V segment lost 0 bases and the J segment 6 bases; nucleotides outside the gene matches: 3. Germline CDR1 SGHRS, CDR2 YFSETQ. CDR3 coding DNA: TGCGCCAGCAGCTTGGACCCAGGGGGCAATGAGCAGTTCTTC. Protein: CASSLDPGGNEQFF.

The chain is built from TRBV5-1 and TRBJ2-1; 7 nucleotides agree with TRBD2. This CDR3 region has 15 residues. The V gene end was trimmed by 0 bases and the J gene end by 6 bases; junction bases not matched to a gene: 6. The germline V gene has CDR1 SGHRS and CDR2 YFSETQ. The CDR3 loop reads CASSLGTSRVNEQFF. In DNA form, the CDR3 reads TGCGCCAGCAGCTTGGGGACTAGTAGGGTCAATGAGCAGTTCTTC.

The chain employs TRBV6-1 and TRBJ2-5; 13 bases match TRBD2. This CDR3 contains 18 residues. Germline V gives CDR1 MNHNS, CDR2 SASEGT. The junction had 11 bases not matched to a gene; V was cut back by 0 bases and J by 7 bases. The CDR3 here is CASSEALGLAGDEGTQYF. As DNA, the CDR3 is TGTGCCAGCAGTGAAGCCCTTGGACTAGCGGGGGACGAAGGGACCCAGTACTTC.

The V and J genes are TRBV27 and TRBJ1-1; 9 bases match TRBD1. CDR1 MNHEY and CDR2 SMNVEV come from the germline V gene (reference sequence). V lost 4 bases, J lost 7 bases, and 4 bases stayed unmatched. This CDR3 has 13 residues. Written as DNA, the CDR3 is TGTGCCAGCAGTTGGGGACAGGGTCTTGAAGCTTTCTTT. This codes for CASSWGQGLEAFF.

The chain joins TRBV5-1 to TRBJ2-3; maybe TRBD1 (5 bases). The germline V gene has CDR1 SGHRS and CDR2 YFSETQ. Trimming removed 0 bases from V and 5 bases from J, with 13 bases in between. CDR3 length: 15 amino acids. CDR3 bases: TGCGCCAGCAGCTTGGAGGCAGGGTGGGGAGATACGCAGTATTTT. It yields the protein CASSLEAGWGDTQYF.

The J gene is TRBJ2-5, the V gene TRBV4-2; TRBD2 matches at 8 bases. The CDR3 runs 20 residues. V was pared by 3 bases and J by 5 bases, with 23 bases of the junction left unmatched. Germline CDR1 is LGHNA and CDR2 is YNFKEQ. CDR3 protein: CASSHSIGGGHGGLDETQYF. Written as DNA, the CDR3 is TGTGCCAGCAGCCATAGCATCGGCGGGGGGCATGGAGGACTAGATGAGACCCAGTACTTC.

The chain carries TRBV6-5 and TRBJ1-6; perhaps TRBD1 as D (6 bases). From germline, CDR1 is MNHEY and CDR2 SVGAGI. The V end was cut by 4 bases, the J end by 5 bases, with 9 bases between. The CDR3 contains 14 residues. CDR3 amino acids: CASSCTGNNSPLHF. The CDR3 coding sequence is TGTGCCAGCAGTTGCACAGGGAATAATTCACCCCTCCACTTT.

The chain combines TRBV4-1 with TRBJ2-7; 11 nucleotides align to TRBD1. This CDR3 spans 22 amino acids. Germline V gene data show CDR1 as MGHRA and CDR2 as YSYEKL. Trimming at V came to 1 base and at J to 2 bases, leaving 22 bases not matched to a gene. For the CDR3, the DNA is TGCGCCAGCAGCCAAGTTGCCACGGACGGACAGGGGGCAGCGCTTCTTACCTACGAGCAGTACTTC. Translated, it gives CASSQVATDGQGAALLTYEQYF.

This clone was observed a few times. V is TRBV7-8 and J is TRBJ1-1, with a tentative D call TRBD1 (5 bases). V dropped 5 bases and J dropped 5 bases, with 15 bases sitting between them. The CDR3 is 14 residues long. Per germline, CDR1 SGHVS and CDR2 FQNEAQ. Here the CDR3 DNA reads TGTGCCAGCAGCACGACTCCACAGGAGACTGAAGCTTTCTTT. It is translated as CASSTTPQETEAFF.

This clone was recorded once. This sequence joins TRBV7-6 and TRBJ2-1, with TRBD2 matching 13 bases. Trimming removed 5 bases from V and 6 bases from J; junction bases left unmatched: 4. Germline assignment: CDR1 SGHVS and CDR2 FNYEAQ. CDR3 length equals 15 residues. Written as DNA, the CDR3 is TGTGCCAGCAGCCTGGGACTAGCGGGGCTCAATGAGCAGTTCTTC. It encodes CASSLGLAGLNEQFF.

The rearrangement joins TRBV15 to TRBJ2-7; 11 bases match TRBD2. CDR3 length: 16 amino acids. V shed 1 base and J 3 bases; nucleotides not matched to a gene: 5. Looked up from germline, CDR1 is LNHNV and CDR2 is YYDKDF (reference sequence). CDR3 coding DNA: TGTGCCACCAGCAGAGGACTAGCGGGATTCAGCTACGAGCAGTACTTC. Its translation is CATSRGLAGFSYEQYF.

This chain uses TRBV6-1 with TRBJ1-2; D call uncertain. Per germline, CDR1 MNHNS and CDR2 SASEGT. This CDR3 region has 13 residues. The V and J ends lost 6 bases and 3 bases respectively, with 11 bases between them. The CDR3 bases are TGTGCCAGCAGACACACAGAGCACTATGGCTACACCTTC. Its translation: CASRHTEHYGYTF.

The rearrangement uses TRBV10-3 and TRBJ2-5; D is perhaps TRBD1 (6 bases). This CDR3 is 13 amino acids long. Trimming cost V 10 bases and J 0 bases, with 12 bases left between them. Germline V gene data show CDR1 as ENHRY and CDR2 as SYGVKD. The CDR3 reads CATMDRNQETQYF. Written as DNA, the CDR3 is TGTGCCACGATGGACAGAAACCAAGAGACCCAGTACTTC.

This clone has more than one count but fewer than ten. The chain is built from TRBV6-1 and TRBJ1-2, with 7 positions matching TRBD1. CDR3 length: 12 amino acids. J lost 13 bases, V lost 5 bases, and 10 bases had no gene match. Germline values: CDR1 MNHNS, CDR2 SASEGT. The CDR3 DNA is TGTGCCAGCAGTCCCCGGGACAGCGGTTCCACCTTC. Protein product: CASSPRDSGSTF.

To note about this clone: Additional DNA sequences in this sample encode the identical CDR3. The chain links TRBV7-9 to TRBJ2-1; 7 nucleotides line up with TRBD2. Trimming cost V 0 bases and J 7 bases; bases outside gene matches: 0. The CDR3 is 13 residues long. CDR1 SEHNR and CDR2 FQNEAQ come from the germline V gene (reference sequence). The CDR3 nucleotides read TGTGCCAGCAGCTTAGCGGGGGGGAATGAGCAGTTCTTC. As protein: CASSLAGGNEQFF.

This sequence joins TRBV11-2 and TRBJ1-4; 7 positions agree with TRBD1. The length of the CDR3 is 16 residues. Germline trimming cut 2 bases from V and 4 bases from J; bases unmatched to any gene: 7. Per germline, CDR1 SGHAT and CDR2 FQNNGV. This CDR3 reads CASSLNRGFLNEKLFF. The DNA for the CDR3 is TGTGCCAGCAGCTTAAACAGGGGTTTCCTTAATGAAAAACTGTTTTTT.

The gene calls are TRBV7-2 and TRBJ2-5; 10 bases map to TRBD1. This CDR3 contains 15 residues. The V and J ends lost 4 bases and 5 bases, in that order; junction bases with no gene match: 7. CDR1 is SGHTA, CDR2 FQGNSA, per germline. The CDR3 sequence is CASSSGQGERETQYF. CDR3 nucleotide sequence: TGTGCCAGCAGCTCCGGACAGGGGGAGAGGGAGACCCAGTACTTC.

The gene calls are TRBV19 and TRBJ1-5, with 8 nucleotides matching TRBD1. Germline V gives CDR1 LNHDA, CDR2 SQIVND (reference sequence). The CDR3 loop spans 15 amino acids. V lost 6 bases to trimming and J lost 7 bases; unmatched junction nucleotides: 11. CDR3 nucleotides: TGTGCCAGTAGATCGGACAGGGTAGTCAACCAGCCCCAGCATTTT. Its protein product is CASRSDRVVNQPQHF.

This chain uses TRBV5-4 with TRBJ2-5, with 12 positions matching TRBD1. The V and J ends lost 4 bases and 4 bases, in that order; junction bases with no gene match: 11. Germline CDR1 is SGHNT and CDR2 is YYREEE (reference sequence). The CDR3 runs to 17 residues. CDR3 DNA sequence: TGTGCCAGCAGCCCAGGGGCGGGACAGGGGGCTTCAGAGACCCAGTACTTC. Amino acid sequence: CASSPGAGQGASETQYF.

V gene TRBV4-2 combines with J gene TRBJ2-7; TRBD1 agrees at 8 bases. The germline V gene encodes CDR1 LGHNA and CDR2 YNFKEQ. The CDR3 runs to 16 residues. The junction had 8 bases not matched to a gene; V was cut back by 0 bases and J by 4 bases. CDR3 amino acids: CASSQDPDRGRYEQYF. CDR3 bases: TGTGCCAGCAGCCAAGACCCTGACAGGGGTAGGTACGAGCAGTACTTC.

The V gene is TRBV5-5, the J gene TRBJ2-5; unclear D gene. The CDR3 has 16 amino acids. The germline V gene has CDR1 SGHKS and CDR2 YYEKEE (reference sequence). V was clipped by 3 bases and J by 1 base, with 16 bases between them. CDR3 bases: TGTGCCAGCAGCTACTTAACTACGGGTCTCCAAGAGACCCAGTACTTC. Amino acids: CASSYLTTGLQETQYF.

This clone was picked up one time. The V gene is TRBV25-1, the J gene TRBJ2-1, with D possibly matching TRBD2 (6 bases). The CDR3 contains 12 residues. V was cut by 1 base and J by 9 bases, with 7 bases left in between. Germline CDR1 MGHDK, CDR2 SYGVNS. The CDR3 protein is CASSELEGEQFF. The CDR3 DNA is TGTGCCAGCAGTGAATTGGAGGGTGAGCAGTTCTTC.

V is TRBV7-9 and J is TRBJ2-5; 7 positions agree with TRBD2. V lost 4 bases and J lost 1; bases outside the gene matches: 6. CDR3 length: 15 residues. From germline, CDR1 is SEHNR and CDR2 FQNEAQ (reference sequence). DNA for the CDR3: TGTGCCAGCAGCTGGACTAGGTTAGTCCAAGAGACCCAGTACTTC. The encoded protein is CASSWTRLVQETQYF.

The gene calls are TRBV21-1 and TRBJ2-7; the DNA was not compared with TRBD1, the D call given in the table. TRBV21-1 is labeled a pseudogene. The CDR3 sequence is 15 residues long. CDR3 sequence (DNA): TGTGCCAGCACCCCCGGGACAGGGGATCCCTACGAGCAGTACTTC. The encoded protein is CASTPGTGDPYEQYF.

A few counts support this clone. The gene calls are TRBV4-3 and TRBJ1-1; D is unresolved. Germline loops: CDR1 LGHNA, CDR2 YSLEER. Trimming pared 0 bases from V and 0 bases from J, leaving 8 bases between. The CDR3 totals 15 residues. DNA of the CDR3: TGCGCCAGCAGCCAAGATGCGGATATGAACACTGAAGCTTTCTTT. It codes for CASSQDADMNTEAFF.

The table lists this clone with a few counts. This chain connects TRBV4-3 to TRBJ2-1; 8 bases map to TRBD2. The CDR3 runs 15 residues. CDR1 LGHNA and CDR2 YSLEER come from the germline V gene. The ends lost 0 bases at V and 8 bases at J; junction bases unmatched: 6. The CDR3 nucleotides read TGCGCCAGCAGCCAAGACTGGACTAGCCGGGATGAGCAGTTCTTC. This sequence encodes CASSQDWTSRDEQFF.